This T cell receptor beta chain appears in the sequencing data of a study of cytotoxic CD8 clonotypes in ibrutinib-treated CLL. Study overall: Mean yields were around 260,000 productive templates and about 97,000 productive rearrangements per sample. Study findings and constraints: Clonality was higher at ibrutinib response and returned toward baseline at progression. Clonality measured at baseline exceeded age-matched healthy donors, tracking circulating CD8+ T-cell counts. Rare overall, public clonotypes shrank or held steady under therapy.

A word on this clone: Its antigen remains unknown. This sample includes further DNA sequences coding for the same CDR3.

Sequenced by immunoSEQ multiplex PCR; TCRdb stores in-frame clones only, minus some. Of some 200,000 clones in the sample, 79% were seen once. The sequencing used PBMCs, collected after 12 months of ibrutinib treatment. The sequence was obtained from a human donor with chronic lymphocytic leukemia.

The CDR3 loop is CASSLGDRVTDTQYF. The CDR3, as DNA: TGCGCCAGCAGCTTGGGGGACAGGGTGACAGATACGCAGTATTTT. V and J are TRBV5-1 and TRBJ2-3, with 9 bases that match TRBD1. The CDR3 runs 15 residues. After removal of 0 bases from V and 3 bases from J, the junction contained 2 bases not matched to a gene. Germline loops: CDR1 SGHRS, CDR2 YFSETQ.